The 3 T cell receptor beta chains below all came from one sample that was sequenced in a study of blood T cell repertoires in COVID-19. Measured with immunoSEQ multiplex PCR; TCRdb has only the in-frame clones, and not every one. The repertoire holds roughly 210,000 clones, with roughly nine tenths as singletons. Sequencing was done on a sample of peripheral blood. All receptors derive from a man between 65 and 85 years old with acute or convalescent COVID-19.

This clone was observed once. This chain links TRBV27 with TRBJ2-7; weak D call: TRBD1 (6 bases). The CDR3 length is 14 residues. The V gene's germline CDR1 is MNHEY and CDR2 SMNVEV (reference sequence). The germline V and J ends were trimmed by 7 bases and 1 base, with 14 bases remaining between them. The CDR3 coding sequence is TGTGCCAGCAACCCTTCAGGGGCATCCTACGAGCAGTACTTC. Its translation: CASNPSGASYEQYF.

The chain has TRBV6-5 and TRBJ2-7; TRBD1 matches 10 bases. V lost 6 bases and J lost 7; bases outside the gene matches: 12. The CDR3 has 15 amino acids. The germline gives CDR1 MNHEY, CDR2 SVGAGI. CDR3 sequence (DNA): TGTGCCAGCAGCGCCTGGACAGGGGGGTATGGGGAGCAGTACTTC. Protein: CASSAWTGGYGEQYF.

This clone was seen a single time. The chain joins TRBV7-2 to TRBJ2-4; no definite D call. Trimming shortened V by 4 bases and J by 6 bases, and 13 bases separated the two germline ends. There are 14 residues in the CDR3. Germline V gene data show CDR1 as SGHTA and CDR2 as FQGNSA. CDR3 DNA sequence: TGTGCCAGCAGCTCGTCCCAGCCGGGAAACATTCAGTACTTC. It codes for CASSSSQPGNIQYF.